This is a list of T cell receptor beta chains from one sample in a study of CD8 T cells in ankylosing spondylitis. TCRdb re-called the 5' RACE reads through MiXCR, storing one row per CDR3 protein. The sample yields about 800,000 distinct CDR3 sequences, roughly 12% seen once. Sequencing input: blood, either unsorted or a sorted T cell fraction (not recorded which). Receptors originate from a male donor with ankylosing spondylitis. Both conserved end residues are part of each CDR3. D genes are given only for firm matches. Clone sizes are given selectively: once, few, many, or a class where the clone is expanded.

D: -; V: TRBV4-2; length: 15; size: few; J: TRBJ2-3; CDR3: CASSQDGVGTDTQYF; DNA: TGTGCCAGCAGCCAAGATGGGGTTGGCACAGATACGCAGTATTTT
D: -; V: TRBV27; length: 13; size: -; J: TRBJ1-1; CDR3: CASSFWGSTEAFF; DNA: TGTGCCAGCAGTTTTTGGGGTAGCACTGAAGCTTTCTTT
D: -; V: TRBV7-9; length: 14; size: many; J: TRBJ1-1; CDR3: CASSLGAGGEEAFF; DNA: TGTGCCAGCAGCTTAGGGGCCGGAGGGGAGGAGGCTTTCTTT
D: -; V: TRBV20-1; length: 15; size: -; J: TRBJ2-6; CDR3: CSASNPGSGANVLTF; DNA: TGCAGTGCGTCGAACCCTGGCTCTGGGGCCAACGTCCTGACTTTC
D: TRBD2; V: TRBV20-1; length: 14; size: few; J: TRBJ2-1; CDR3: CSARKASGKVEQFF; DNA: TGCAGTGCTAGAAAGGCTAGCGGGAAGGTTGAGCAGTTCTTC
D: TRBD1; V: TRBV20-1; length: 15; size: few; J: TRBJ2-7; CDR3: CSARLTGTGSYEQYF; DNA: TGCAGTGCTAGATTGACCGGGACAGGCTCCTACGAGCAGTACTTC
D: TRBD2; V: TRBV4-2; length: 16; size: few; J: TRBJ2-3; CDR3: CASSSWTSGGANTQYF; DNA: TGTGCCAGCAGCTCCTGGACTAGCGGGGGGGCGAATACGCAGTATTTT
D: TRBD1; V: TRBV12-3/TRBV12-4; length: 15; size: few; J: TRBJ2-7; CDR3: CASSAGTGMAYEQYF; DNA: TGTGCCAGCAGTGCCGGGACAGGAATGGCCTACGAGCAGTACTTC
D: TRBD1; V: TRBV15; length: 15; size: many; J: TRBJ2-1; CDR3: CATSRTGTGGNEQFF; DNA: TGTGCCACCAGCAGGACCGGGACAGGGGGCAATGAGCAGTTCTTC
D: TRBD1; V: TRBV20-1; length: 14; size: few; J: TRBJ1-2; CDR3: CSAPPTGPNYGYTF; DNA: TGCAGTGCCCCCCCGACAGGGCCAAACTATGGCTACACCTTC
D: TRBD1; V: TRBV6-5; length: 15; size: -; J: TRBJ1-4; CDR3: CASSYSGTGREKLFF; DNA: TGTGCCAGCAGTTACTCGGGGACAGGGCGGGAAAAACTGTTTTTT
D: -; V: TRBV11-2; length: 16; size: -; J: TRBJ1-6; CDR3: CASSSLLGFYNSPLHF; DNA: TGTGCCAGCAGCTCCTTACTGGGGTTCTATAATTCACCCCTCCACTTT
D: TRBD2; V: TRBV27; length: 16; size: many; J: TRBJ2-1; CDR3: CASSLSPREGRDEQFF; DNA: TGTGCCAGCAGTTTATCCCCGCGGGAGGGCCGCGATGAGCAGTTCTTC
D: -; V: TRBV12-3/TRBV12-4; length: 12; size: few; J: TRBJ2-7; CDR3: CASSFYLGEQYF; DNA: TGTGCCAGCAGTTTTTATCTCGGCGAGCAGTACTTC
D: -; V: TRBV19; length: 14; size: -; J: TRBJ1-1; CDR3: CASSIGGRNTEAFF; DNA: TGTGCCAGTAGTATAGGAGGGCGGAACACTGAAGCTTTCTTT
D: TRBD1; V: TRBV5-1; length: 16; size: few; J: TRBJ1-1; CDR3: CASTYRDRGLNTEAFF; DNA: TGCGCCAGCACCTACCGGGACAGGGGCCTGAACACTGAAGCTTTCTTT
D: -; V: TRBV18; length: 15; size: few; J: TRBJ2-2; CDR3: CASSPWQGGAGELFF; DNA: TGTGCCAGCTCACCGTGGCAGGGGGGCGCCGGGGAGCTGTTTTTT
D: -; V: TRBV10-1; length: 15; size: few; J: TRBJ2-1; CDR3: CASSEEVRTYGEQFF; DNA: TGCGCCAGCAGTGAAGAGGTCAGGACATACGGTGAGCAGTTCTTC
D: -; V: TRBV20-1; length: 15; size: few; J: TRBJ2-2; CDR3: CSAPLSFRPTGELFF; DNA: TGCAGTGCTCCCCTATCGTTTCGTCCCACCGGGGAGCTGTTTTTT
D: -; V: TRBV7-2; length: 12; size: many; J: TRBJ1-1; CDR3: CASSLRDTEAFF; DNA: TGTGCCAGCAGCTTGAGGGACACTGAAGCTTTCTTT
D: TRBD2; V: TRBV7-2; length: 15; size: few; J: TRBJ2-3; CDR3: CASSPQAGITDTQYF; DNA: TGTGCCAGCAGCCCACAAGCGGGAATCACAGATACGCAGTATTTT
D: TRBD1; V: TRBV9; length: 15; size: -; J: TRBJ2-1; CDR3: CASSVVPHGDSEQFF; DNA: TGTGCCAGCAGCGTAGTCCCCCACGGGGACAGTGAGCAGTTCTTC
D: -; V: TRBV12-5; length: 16; size: -; J: TRBJ2-2; CDR3: CASATTGQGFPGELFF; DNA: TGTGCTAGTGCCACCACAGGTCAGGGATTTCCCGGGGAGCTGTTTTTT
D: -; V: TRBV19; length: 14; size: few; J: TRBJ2-2; CDR3: CASRRQRNTGELFF; DNA: TGTGCCAGTAGACGACAGAGGAACACCGGGGAGCTGTTTTTT
D: -; V: TRBV20-1; length: 13; size: -; J: TRBJ2-1; CDR3: CSASGFSYNEQFF; DNA: TGCAGTGCTAGCGGATTCTCCTACAATGAGCAGTTCTTC
D: TRBD2; V: TRBV4-1; length: 16; size: -; J: TRBJ2-3; CDR3: CASSQGPSGGTDTQYF; DNA: TGCGCCAGCAGCCAAGGACCTAGCGGGGGGACAGATACGCAGTATTTT
D: -; V: TRBV10-3; length: 15; size: few; J: TRBJ2-2; CDR3: CAISVRGRDTGELFF; DNA: TGTGCCATCAGTGTCAGGGGCAGGGACACCGGGGAGCTGTTTTTT
D: TRBD1; V: TRBV25-1; length: 14; size: many; J: TRBJ1-6; CDR3: CASSNTGGDSPLHF; DNA: TGTGCCAGCAGTAATACAGGGGGTGATTCACCCCTCCACTTT
D: TRBD1; V: TRBV28; length: 15; size: few; J: TRBJ1-2; CDR3: CASSFTGGFDYGYTF; DNA: TGTGCCAGCAGCTTCACAGGGGGCTTCGACTATGGCTACACCTTC
D: TRBD2; V: TRBV4-3; length: 18; size: -; J: TRBJ2-5; CDR3: CASSQDVRGGAWSETQYF; DNA: TGCGCCAGCAGCCAAGATGTACGCGGGGGGGCCTGGAGTGAGACCCAGTACTTC
D: -; V: TRBV10-3; length: 15; size: few; J: TRBJ1-5; CDR3: CAISESYRDIQPQHF; DNA: TGTGCCATCAGTGAGTCTTACAGGGATATTCAGCCCCAGCATTTT
D: TRBD2; V: TRBV18; length: 16; size: -; J: TRBJ2-3; CDR3: CASSPPVAGYTDTQYF; DNA: TGTGCCAGCTCACCCCCAGTAGCGGGATACACAGATACGCAGTATTTT
D: -; V: TRBV5-1; length: 15; size: few; J: TRBJ2-5; CDR3: CASSSYDRGGETQYF; DNA: TGCGCCAGCAGCTCCTACGACAGGGGAGGGGAGACCCAGTACTTC
D: -; V: TRBV7-2; length: 15; size: few; J: TRBJ1-1; CDR3: CASNANPGRNTEAFF; DNA: TGTGCCAGCAACGCGAATCCAGGCCGAAATACTGAAGCTTTCTTT
D: -; V: TRBV18; length: 13; size: -; J: TRBJ1-2; CDR3: CASSENPLYGYTF; DNA: TGTGCCAGCTCAGAGAATCCACTCTATGGCTACACCTTC